This T cell receptor (beta chain) emerged from a study of blood T cell repertoires in COVID-19. Across the study: The United States, Italy and Spain provided the acute and convalescent COVID-19 samples. T cells, B-cell-depleted T cells, or PBMCs supplied cDNA or gDNA.

In Seattle, patients joined the study during active infection and were tracked longitudinally. The data were produced by immunoSEQ multiplex PCR, yet TCRdb's version contains in-frame clones alone and is incomplete. In the table there are about 350,000 clones, roughly 87% of which are singletons. The receptor was isolated from a woman aged 55-70 years with COVID-19, enrolled during active disease. What was sequenced was peripheral blood.

The CDR3 sequence: CSVPQPQYHTF. The CDR3 DNA follows: TGCAGTGTTCCACAGCCCCAGTATCACACCTTC. The genes are TRBV20-1 and TRBJ1-2, with D unresolved. CDR3 length equals 11 residues. Trimming took 7 bases from V and 12 from J, leaving 18 bases between them. Germline V gene data show CDR1 as DFQATT and CDR2 as SNEGSKA (reference sequence).